This T cell receptor beta chain was found in a study of blood T cell repertoires in COVID-19. Per germline, CDR1 MNHEY and CDR2 SMNVEV (reference sequence). V lost 0 bases, J lost 8 bases, and 4 bases stayed unmatched. This CDR3 is built from 15 residues. Measured with immunoSEQ multiplex PCR; TCRdb has only the in-frame clones, and not every one. The repertoire consists of some 270,000 clones, with roughly 89% occurring once and the leading ten covering 1.5% to 2%. The chain combines TRBV27 with TRBJ1-2; 12 bases fit TRBD1. Sequenced material: PBMCs or T cells enriched from blood (not recorded which). The receptor comes from a woman aged 40 to 50 who had recovered from COVID-19. The CDR3 coding sequence is TGTGCCAGCAGTTTATCGGGACAGGGGGCGCAAGGCTACACCTTC. Translation gives CASSLSGQGAQGYTF.